These 24 T cell receptor beta chains share one sample of origin, sequenced in a study of T cells after yellow fever vaccination. TCRdb reanalysed the 5' RACE reads using MiXCR and keeps one entry per CDR3 protein. Among a few hundred thousand distinct CDR3 sequences listed, under 5% were seen once. Material: PBMCs, obtained 5 days after the yellow fever booster vaccination. All receptors derive from a man aged 18 to 29 who received the YFV17D yellow fever vaccine.

This clonotype was picked up many times. This chain uses TRBV5-1 with TRBJ1-1; 7 bases align to TRBD1. The CDR3 extends over 14 amino acids. Trimming cost V 3 bases and J 3 bases; bases outside gene matches: 5. Germline CDR1 reads SGHRS; CDR2 reads YFSETQ. The CDR3 nucleotides read TGCGCCAGCAGCTCGAACAGGGGTTACACTGAAGCTTTCTTT. It specifies CASSSNRGYTEAFF.

This clonotype occurred a few times. The genes are TRBV20-1 and TRBJ2-5; 7 bases line up with TRBD2. CDR3 length equals 14 residues. The germline gives CDR1 DFQATT, CDR2 SNEGSKA (reference sequence). V lost 0 bases and J lost 2; bases outside the gene matches: 3. CDR3 protein: CSARELLAQETQYF. The CDR3 nucleotides are TGCAGTGCTAGAGAGTTACTAGCGCAAGAGACCCAGTACTTC.

This sequence joins TRBV21-1 and TRBJ1-5; the D call of TRBD1 is as the table states it, not checked on the DNA. TRBV21-1 corresponds to a pseudogene. The CDR3 consists of 15 residues. The CDR3 DNA reads TGTGCCAGCAGCAAAAACAGGGAACAGGATCAGCCCCAGCATTTT. Its translation: CASSKNREQDQPQHF.

J is TRBJ1-6 and V is TRBV7-2, with D possibly matching TRBD1 (6 bases). Trimming stripped 10 bases from V and 8 bases from J, with 12 bases between. Germline assignment: CDR1 SGHTA and CDR2 FQGNSA. This CDR3 is built from 12 residues. The CDR3 loop is CAIVKGDSPLHF. CDR3 nucleotides: TGTGCCATTGTGAAGGGGGATTCACCCCTCCACTTT.

The chain couples TRBV9 to TRBJ2-5; TRBD1 might be the D (6 bases). V gave up 0 bases and J gave up 4 bases, with 13 bases separating them. The CDR3 spans 15 residues. Germline assignment: CDR1 SGDLS and CDR2 YYNGEE. CDR3 in amino acids: CASSVGGRGRETQYF. The CDR3 DNA sequence: TGTGCCAGCAGCGTAGGGGGGCGCGGGCGAGAGACCCAGTACTTC.

The chain couples TRBV4-1 to TRBJ1-1, with D maybe TRBD1 (6 bases). In germline, CDR1 is MGHRA, CDR2 YSYEKL. Between the trimmed V and J ends, which lost 1 base and 0 bases, there was a span of 15 bases. The CDR3 length is 17 residues. CDR3 coding DNA: TGCGCCAGCAGCCAAGGTTTCCGGGACATCATGAACACTGAAGCTTTCTTT. Translated: CASSQGFRDIMNTEAFF.

This clonotype came up many times. The chain carries TRBV29-1 and TRBJ2-1, with D perhaps matching TRBD1 (5 bases). Germline assignment: CDR1 SQVTM and CDR2 ANQGSEA. Trimming took off 4 bases at V and 0 bases at J, with 13 bases between the two ends. This CDR3 spans 15 amino acids. CDR3 in DNA: TGCAGCGTTGCCTCTGGACAAAGCTCCTACAATGAGCAGTTCTTC. This translates into CSVASGQSSYNEQFF.

This clonotype was seen a handful of times. This chain links TRBV20-1 with TRBJ2-5; D uncertain. V gave up 4 bases and J gave up 4 bases, with 25 bases separating them. This CDR3 spans 17 amino acids. Germline V gene data show CDR1 as DFQATT and CDR2 as SNEGSKA (reference sequence). The CDR3 DNA sequence: TGCAGTGCTAATGGTGCGGTCTCGGCACAGCAGACAGAGACCCAGTACTTC. Its protein product is CSANGAVSAQQTETQYF.

This sequence joins TRBV6-5 and TRBJ1-3; possibly TRBD1 for D (5 bases). Germline values: CDR1 MNHEY, CDR2 SVGAGI. Trimming shortened V by 0 bases and J by 4 bases, and 16 bases separated the two germline ends. There are 17 residues in the CDR3. As DNA, the CDR3 is TGTGCCAGCAGTTACTCGGGCGGATACAGGAGGGGAAACACCATATATTTT. Translating it yields CASSYSGGYRRGNTIYF.

This clonotype showed up just a few times. The V call is TRBV5-1, the J call TRBJ1-1; D may be TRBD1 (5 bases). Germline assignment: CDR1 SGHRS and CDR2 YFSETQ. V was shortened by 7 bases and J by 4 bases, with 17 bases between the two germline ends. This CDR3 region has 14 residues. The CDR3 region has the DNA TGCGCCAGCCGCTCAACCGGGGGGGGCACTGAAGCTTTCTTT. Amino acids: CASRSTGGGTEAFF.

This clonotype was seen more than once but under ten times. In DNA form, the CDR3 reads TGTGCCAGCAGCTATTACAGGGATGGAAACACCATATATTTT. It translates to CASSYYRDGNTIYF. This rearrangement joins TRBV3-1 to TRBJ1-3; possibly TRBD1 for D (6 bases). Per the germline V gene, CDR1 is LGHDT and CDR2 is YNNKEL (reference sequence). There are 14 residues in the CDR3. The germline V and J ends were trimmed by 5 bases and 3 bases, with 11 bases remaining between them. Based on the CDR3 plus reference TRBV3-1 and TRBJ1-3, the full variable domain is DTAVSQTPKYLVTQMGNDKSIKCEQNLGHDTMYWYKQDSKKFLKIMFSYNNKELIINETVPNRFSPKSPDKAHLNLHINSLELGDSAVYFCASSYYRDGNTIYFGEGSWLTVV.

This clonotype has more than one count but fewer than ten. The V gene is TRBV7-9, the J gene TRBJ2-1; 10 nucleotides line up with TRBD2. With 4 bases clipped from V and 4 bases from J, the junction kept 13 bases outside the gene matches. The CDR3 extends over 18 amino acids. Germline V gene lookup returns CDR1 SEHNR and CDR2 FQNEAQ (reference sequence). CDR3 region: CASSSHPITSGVYNEQFF. DNA for the CDR3: TGTGCCAGCAGCTCCCACCCTATTACTAGCGGGGTTTACAATGAGCAGTTCTTC. The whole variable domain, remainder taken from reference TRBV7-9 and TRBJ2-1, is DTGVSQNPRHKITKRGQNVTFRCDPISEHNRLYWYRQTLGQGPEFLTYFQNEAQLEKSRLLSDRFSAERPKGSFSTLEIQRTEQGDSAMYLCASSSHPITSGVYNEQFFGPGTRLTVL.

CDR3 sequence reads: CASSQSPRAAEETQYF. DNA of the CDR3: TGCGCCAGCAGCCAGAGCCCCAGGGCGGCAGAGGAGACCCAGTACTTC. This chain uses TRBV4-3 with TRBJ2-5; weak D call: TRBD1 (5 bases). The CDR3 runs 16 residues. V shed 3 bases and J shed 5 bases, with 19 bases lying between them. Germline values: CDR1 LGHNA, CDR2 YSLEER.

This clonotype was observed many times. The chain joins TRBV5-1 to TRBJ2-3; D remains unclear. The germline CDR1 and CDR2 sequences are SGHRS and YFSETQ. This CDR3 contains 14 residues. V was shortened by 6 bases and J by 0 bases, with 11 bases between the two germline ends. The CDR3 loop reads CASMRTASTDTQYF. CDR3 sequence (DNA): TGCGCCAGCATGCGCACCGCTAGCACAGATACGCAGTATTTT.

The chain employs TRBV5-4 and TRBJ2-1; tentative D call: TRBD2 (5 bases). V gave up 4 bases and J gave up 6 bases, with 11 bases separating them. CDR1 is SGHNT, CDR2 YYREEE, per germline (reference sequence). CDR3 length: 13 residues. In nucleotides, the CDR3 is TGTGCCAGCAGCCTAGACTACTCCAATGAGCAGTTCTTC. Translation: CASSLDYSNEQFF. Full variable domain (remainder filled in from reference TRBV5-4 and TRBJ2-1): ETGVTQSPTHLIKTRGQQVTLRCSSQSGHNTVSWYQQALGQGPQFIFQYYREEENGRGNFPPRFSGLQFPNYSSELNVNALELDDSALYLCASSLDYSNEQFFGPGTRLTVL.

V is TRBV5-1 and J is TRBJ2-1; 8 bases align to TRBD1. This CDR3 spans 16 amino acids. Germline CDR1 is SGHRS and CDR2 is YFSETQ. Unmatched junction bases numbered 8, after V lost 1 base and J lost 5 bases. The CDR3: CASSLYPDRGHNEQFF. The DNA for the CDR3 is TGCGCCAGCAGCTTGTACCCCGACAGGGGACACAATGAGCAGTTCTTC.

This clonotype came up a few times. The genes are TRBV5-1 and TRBJ2-3; unclear D gene. The CDR3 loop spans 13 amino acids. Germline V CDR1 and CDR2: SGHRS, YFSETQ. Trimming removed 4 bases at V and 5 bases at J, with 11 bases between. The CDR3 nucleotides are TGCGCCAGCAGCACCATGGACGGAGATACGCAGTATTTT. Amino acids: CASSTMDGDTQYF.

This chain connects TRBV4-1 to TRBJ2-5, with D possibly TRBD1 on 5 matching bases. CDR1 and CDR2 from the germline V gene are MGHRA and YSYEKL. V was shortened by 0 bases and J by 2 bases, with 13 bases between the two germline ends. This CDR3 has 16 amino acids. The CDR3 DNA reads TGCGCCAGCAGCCAAGAAGCCAGGGCCCTTCAAGAGACCCAGTACTTC. Translating gives CASSQEARALQETQYF.

This clonotype was counted only a few times. The rearrangement joins TRBV10-3 to TRBJ2-5; D remains unclear. The germline gives CDR1 ENHRY, CDR2 SYGVKD. V shed 0 bases and J shed 2 bases, with 7 bases lying between them. The CDR3 has 14 residues. CDR3 sequence reads: CAISESGPQETQYF. The DNA for the CDR3 is TGTGCCATCAGTGAGTCAGGACCTCAAGAGACCCAGTACTTC.

The chain combines TRBV7-3 with TRBJ2-3, with TRBD2 identical over 12 bases. The J segment lost 2 bases and the V segment lost 5 bases, leaving 8 bases of the junction unmatched. Germline CDR1 SGHTA, CDR2 FQGTGA. This CDR3 is built from 17 residues. As DNA, the CDR3 is TGTGCCAGCAGCCACCCTAGCGGGGGGGGGAACACAGATACGCAGTATTTT. It specifies CASSHPSGGGNTDTQYF.

This clonotype showed up just a few times. V usage is TRBV20-1 and J usage is TRBJ2-5; 10 bases fit TRBD2. The CDR3 has 16 amino acids. Germline lookup yields CDR1 DFQATT and CDR2 SNEGSKA (reference sequence). With V trimmed by 6 bases and J by 9 bases, 19 bases remained unmatched. The CDR3 loop is CSAPPAPTSGAGAQYF. The CDR3 DNA reads TGCAGTGCACCCCCGGCCCCAACTAGCGGGGCCGGGGCCCAGTACTTC.

In its sample, this clonotype was seen a few times. The chain uses TRBV30 and TRBJ1-2; no firm D call. The CDR3 extends over 13 amino acids. Trimming stripped 6 bases from V and 5 bases from J, with 16 bases between. Germline CDR1 is GTSNPN and CDR2 is SVGIG (reference sequence). The CDR3, as DNA: TGTGCCTGTCTACCAACCCACGATTATGGCTACACCTTC. It translates to CACLPTHDYGYTF. The variable domain in full, completed from reference TRBV30 and TRBJ1-2, reads SQTIHQWPATLVQPVGSPLSLECTVEGTSNPNLYWYRQAAGRGLQLLFYSVGIGQISSEVPQNLSASRPQDRQFILSSKKLLLSDSGFYLCACLPTHDYGYTFGSGTRLTVV.

The chain links TRBV15 to TRBJ2-5; no firm D call. Germline CDR1 LNHNV, CDR2 YYDKDF (reference sequence). The CDR3 has 13 amino acids. The germline V and J ends were trimmed by 2 bases and 0 bases, with 4 bases remaining between them. Here the CDR3 reads CATSRKNQETQYF. CDR3 nucleotide sequence: TGTGCCACCAGCAGAAAAAACCAAGAGACCCAGTACTTC.

This clonotype was picked up many times. The chain employs TRBV7-2 and TRBJ2-4; D unclear. V was pared by 3 bases and J by 1 base, with 10 bases between. The CDR3 extends over 15 amino acids. Germline CDR1 and CDR2: SGHTA and FQGNSA. Written as DNA, the CDR3 is TGTGCCAGCAGCTTTCCGCCCTGGGCCAAAAACATTCAGTACTTC. Residues: CASSFPPWAKNIQYF.